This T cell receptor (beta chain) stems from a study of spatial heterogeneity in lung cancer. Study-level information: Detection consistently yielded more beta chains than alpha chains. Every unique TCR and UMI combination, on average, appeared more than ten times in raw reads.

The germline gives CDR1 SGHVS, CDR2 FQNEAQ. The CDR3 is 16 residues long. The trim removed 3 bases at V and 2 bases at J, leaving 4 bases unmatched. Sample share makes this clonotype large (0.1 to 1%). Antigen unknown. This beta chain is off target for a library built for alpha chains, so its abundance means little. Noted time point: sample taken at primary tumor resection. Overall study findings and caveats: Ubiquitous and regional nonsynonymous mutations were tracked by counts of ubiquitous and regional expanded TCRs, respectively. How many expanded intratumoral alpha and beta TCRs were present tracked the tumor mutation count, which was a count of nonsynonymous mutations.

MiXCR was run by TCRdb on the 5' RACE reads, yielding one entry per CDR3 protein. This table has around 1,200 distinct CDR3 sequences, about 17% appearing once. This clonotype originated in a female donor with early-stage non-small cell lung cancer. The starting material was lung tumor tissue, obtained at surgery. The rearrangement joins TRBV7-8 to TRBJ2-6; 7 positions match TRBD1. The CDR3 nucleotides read TGTGCCAGCAGCTTGGACCAGGGGGCTGGGGCCAACGTCCTGACTTTC. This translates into CASSLDQGAGANVLTF.